One T cell receptor (beta chain) is described in this entry. Germline values: CDR1 SNHLY, CDR2 FYNNEI. Between the trimmed V and J ends, which lost 6 bases and 0 bases, there was a span of 8 bases. The CDR3 spans 13 residues. Libraries were prepared by immunoSEQ multiplex PCR; TCRdb keeps only in-frame clonotypes and omits some of them. The sample includes 360,000 or so clones, around 90% of them seen just once. This record comes from a study of blood T cell repertoires in COVID-19. The V and J genes are TRBV2 and TRBJ1-2, with D maybe TRBD1 (5 bases). Sequencing was carried out using peripheral blood. The receptor's source is a man aged 18-30 years with active or convalescent COVID-19. CDR3: CASRVTANYGYTF. The CDR3 DNA sequence: TGTGCCAGCAGGGTGACAGCTAACTATGGCTACACCTTC.